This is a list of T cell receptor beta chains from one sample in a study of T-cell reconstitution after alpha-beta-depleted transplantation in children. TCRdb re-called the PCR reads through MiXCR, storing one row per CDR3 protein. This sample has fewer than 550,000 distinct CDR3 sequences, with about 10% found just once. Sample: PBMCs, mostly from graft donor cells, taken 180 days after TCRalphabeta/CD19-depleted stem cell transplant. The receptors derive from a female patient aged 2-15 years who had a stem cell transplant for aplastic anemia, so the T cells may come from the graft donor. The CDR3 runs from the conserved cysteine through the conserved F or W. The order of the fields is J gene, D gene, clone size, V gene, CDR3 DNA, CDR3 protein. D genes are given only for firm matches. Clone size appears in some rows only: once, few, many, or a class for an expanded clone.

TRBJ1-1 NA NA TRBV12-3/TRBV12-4 TGTGCCATCCTAGAAGGAACGATGAACACTGAAGCTTTCTTT CAILEGTMNTEAFF
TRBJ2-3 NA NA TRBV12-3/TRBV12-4 TGTGCCAGCCGGGCACACGGCAGGGGAGGTACAGATACGCAGTATTTT CASRAHGRGGTDTQYF
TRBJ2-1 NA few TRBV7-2 TGTGCCAGCAGCTTACCCCCGGGGGCCGGCCAGTTCTTC CASSLPPGAGQFF
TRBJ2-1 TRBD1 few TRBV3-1 TGTGCCAGCAGCCAAGATCTAACAGGGGCTATCCGTGAGCAGTTCTTC CASSQDLTGAIREQFF
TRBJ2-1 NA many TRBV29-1 TGCAGCGTTGTGGGCGGCTCCTACAATGAGCAGTTCTTC CSVVGGSYNEQFF
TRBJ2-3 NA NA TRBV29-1 TGCAGCGTACGAGAAGGAGATACGCAGTATTTT CSVREGDTQYF
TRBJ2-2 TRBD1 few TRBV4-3 TGCGCCAGCAGCGGGACAGACAACACCGGGGAGCTGTTTTTT CASSGTDNTGELFF
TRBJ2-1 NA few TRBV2 TGTGCCAGCAGTGATAGTACCCCTGGGAATGAGCAGTTCTTC CASSDSTPGNEQFF
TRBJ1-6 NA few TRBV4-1 TGCGCCAGCAGCCAAGAAGTCACGCCTCCCCTCCACTTT CASSQEVTPPLHF
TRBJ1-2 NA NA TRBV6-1 TGTGCCAGCAGCCGCAGACAGGACGACTATGGCTACACCTTC CASSRRQDDYGYTF
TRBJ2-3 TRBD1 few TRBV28 TGTGCCAGCAGTCCGTGGGACAGGGTGGGGGATACGCAGTATTTT CASSPWDRVGDTQYF
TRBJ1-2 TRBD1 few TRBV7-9 TGTGCCAGCAGCTTAATGACAGGGGGAGGCTACACCTTC CASSLMTGGGYTF
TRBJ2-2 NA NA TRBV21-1 TGTGCCAGCAGCAAAGCCAGACTAGCGGGAGGGCATGGCGGGGACCTGTTTTTT CASSKARLAGGHGGDLFF
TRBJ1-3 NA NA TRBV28 TGTGCCAGCAGGAACTCTGGAAACACCATATATTTT CASRNSGNTIYF
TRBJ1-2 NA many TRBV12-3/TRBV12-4 TGTGCCAGCAGTTTTGGTAGGGCGGATGGCTACACCTTC CASSFGRADGYTF
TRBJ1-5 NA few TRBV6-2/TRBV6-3 TGTGCCAGCAGTTTACGCGGGTTTGATCAGCCCCAGCATTTT CASSLRGFDQPQHF
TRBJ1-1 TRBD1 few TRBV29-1 TGCAGCGTTGAAGGGGGGGTTAACAGGGGGAGCACTGAAGCTTTCTTT CSVEGGVNRGSTEAFF
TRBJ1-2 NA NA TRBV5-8 TGTGCCAGCAGCTTGACAGGGTTGGGGGACTATGGCTACACCTTC CASSLTGLGDYGYTF
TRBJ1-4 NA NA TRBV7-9 TGTGCCAGCAGCTTATCGGGTTCGGGTCATAATGAAAAACTGTTTTTT CASSLSGSGHNEKLFF
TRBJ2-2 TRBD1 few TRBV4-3 TGCGCCAGCAGCCAAGATTTAGACAGGGGAGTCACCGGGGAGCTGTTTTTT CASSQDLDRGVTGELFF
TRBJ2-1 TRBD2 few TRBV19 TGTGCCAGTAGTACCTACTCCGGCTCCGACTATTGGCTAGCGGGAAACAATGAGCAGTTCTTC CASSTYSGSDYWLAGNNEQFF
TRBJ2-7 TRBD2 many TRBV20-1 TGCAGTGCCAGCCCCGCTAGCGGGATTTCGTACGAGCAGTACTTC CSASPASGISYEQYF
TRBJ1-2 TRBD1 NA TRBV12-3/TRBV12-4 TGTGCCAGCACCACGGACAGGCTCGGGGGCTACACCTTC CASTTDRLGGYTF
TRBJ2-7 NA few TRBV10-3 TGTGCCATCAGTGCCTTAGACTCCTACGAGCAGTACTTC CAISALDSYEQYF
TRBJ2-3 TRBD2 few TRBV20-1 TGCAGTGCTCCACGGGCGGGAGCCACAGATACGCAGTATTTT CSAPRAGATDTQYF
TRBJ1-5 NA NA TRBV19 TGTGCCAGTAGTAACAGGGTTCACAATCAGCCCCAGCATTTT CASSNRVHNQPQHF
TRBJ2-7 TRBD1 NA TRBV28 TGTGCCAGCGGAGCCGGGACAGGCCTTTACGAGCAGTACTTC CASGAGTGLYEQYF
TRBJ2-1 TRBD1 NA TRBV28 TGTGCCAGCACCCGGGACAGGGTCCACAATGAGCAGTTCTTC CASTRDRVHNEQFF
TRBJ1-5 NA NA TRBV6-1 TGTGCCAGCAGTGAAGATAGGTTTGAGGGAGCTGGCAATCAGCCCCAGCATTTT CASSEDRFEGAGNQPQHF
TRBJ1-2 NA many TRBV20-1 TGCAGTGCTAGAACCGGCGGATCTAACTATGGCTACACCTTC CSARTGGSNYGYTF
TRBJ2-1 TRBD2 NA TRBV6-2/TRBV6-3 TGTGCCAGCAGTTATTTGGGGACTAGCGGGAGGAATGAGCAGTTCTTC CASSYLGTSGRNEQFF
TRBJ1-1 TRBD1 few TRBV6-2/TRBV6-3 TGTGCCAGCAGTTACTCGAGCCCGGGACAGGGGGTCTGGACGGCTGAAGCTTTCTTT CASSYSSPGQGVWTAEAFF
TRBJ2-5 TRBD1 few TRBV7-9 TGTGCCAGCAGCTTACCCCGGGACAGGTACCAAGAGACCCAGTACTTC CASSLPRDRYQETQYF
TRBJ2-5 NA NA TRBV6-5 TGTGCCAGCAGTTACTACCCAGTGGGCAGGGCGTACCAAGAGACCCAGTACTTC CASSYYPVGRAYQETQYF
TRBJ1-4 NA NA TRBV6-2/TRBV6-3 TGTGCCAGCAGTTACGATGGTCGTCAGGTTCTTCCTAATGAAAAACTGTTTTTT CASSYDGRQVLPNEKLFF
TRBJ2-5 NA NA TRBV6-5 TGTGCCAGCAGTTACCACCCACCAAGCGAGGGCCAAGAGACCCAGTACTTC CASSYHPPSEGQETQYF
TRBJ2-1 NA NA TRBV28 TGTGCCTGCCAACAGGGAGTTGAGCAGTTCTTC CACQQGVEQFF
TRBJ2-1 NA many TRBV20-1 TGCAGTGCTAGAGATAGCGTTTGGGGTGAGCAGTTCTTC CSARDSVWGEQFF
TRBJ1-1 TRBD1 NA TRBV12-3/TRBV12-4 TGTGCCAGCAGTTTATGGACAGGGGGGAACACTGAAGCTTTCTTT CASSLWTGGNTEAFF
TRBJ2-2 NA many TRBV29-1 TGCAGCGTTGAGAGAAGGGGCTACACCGGGGAGCTGTTTTTT CSVERRGYTGELFF
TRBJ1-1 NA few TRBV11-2 TGTGCCAGCAGCCCCTCTCGGGGAGCTTTCTTT CASSPSRGAFF
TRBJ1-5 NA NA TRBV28 TGTGCCAGCAGTTCCGACAGCCCCTATAGCAATCAGCCCCAGCATTTT CASSSDSPYSNQPQHF
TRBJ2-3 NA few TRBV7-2 TGTGCCAGCAGGGCCCCTGATAGGGGCCCGGAGACGCAGTATTTT CASRAPDRGPETQYF
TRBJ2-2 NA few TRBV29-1 TGCAGCGTACTTGGTTCCGTGAACACCGGGGAGCTGTTTTTT CSVLGSVNTGELFF
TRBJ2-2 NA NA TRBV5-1 TGCGCCAGCAGCCACCCCCAACCGAACACCGGGGAGCTGTTTTTT CASSHPQPNTGELFF
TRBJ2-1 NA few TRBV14 TGTGCCAGCAGCCAAGGGATCTCTTCGACTTCCTGGAGTTTCTACAATGAGCAGTTCTTC CASSQGISSTSWSFYNEQFF
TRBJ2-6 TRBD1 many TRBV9 TGTGCCAGCAGCGTAGGGCAGGGGGCGAAAGGGGCCAACGTCCTGACTTTC CASSVGQGAKGANVLTF
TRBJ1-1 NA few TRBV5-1 TGCGCCAGCAGTTTAGGGCGAACCATGAACACTGAAGCTTTCTTT CASSLGRTMNTEAFF
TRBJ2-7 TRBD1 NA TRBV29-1 TGCAGCGTTGAATTGACAGGGGGCTCCTACGAGCAGTACTTC CSVELTGGSYEQYF
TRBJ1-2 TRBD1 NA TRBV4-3 TGCGCCAGCAGCCTCCGGGACAGAGATAATGGCTACACCTTC CASSLRDRDNGYTF
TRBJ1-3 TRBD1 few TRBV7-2 TGTGCCAGCAGCCAACGGGACAGCTCTGGAAACACCATATATTTT CASSQRDSSGNTIYF
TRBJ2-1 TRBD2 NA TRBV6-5 TGTGCCAGCAGTTACTCGTGTTCTAGCGGGAGCCGGGGGGAGCAGTTCTTC CASSYSCSSGSRGEQFF
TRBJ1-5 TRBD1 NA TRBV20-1 TGCAGTGCCTCCGGGACAGGGAATCAGCCCCAGCATTTT CSASGTGNQPQHF
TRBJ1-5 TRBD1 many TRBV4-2 TGTGCCAGCAGCCAAGTGGACAGGGGTCAGCCCCAGCATTTT CASSQVDRGQPQHF
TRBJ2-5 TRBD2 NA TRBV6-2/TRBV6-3 TGTGCCAGCAGTTACTTCGAACGGACTAGCGGGAGGTCACGCCAAGAGACCCAGTACTTC CASSYFERTSGRSRQETQYF
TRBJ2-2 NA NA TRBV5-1 TGCGCCAGCGGGATAGGGGGGACGAACACCGGGGAGCTGTTTTTT CASGIGGTNTGELFF
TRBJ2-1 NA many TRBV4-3 TGCGCCAGCAGCCAAGAATGGGACACCCTCTCCTACAATGAGCAGTTCTTC CASSQEWDTLSYNEQFF